This TCR beta chain was captured by sequencing in a study of T cells expressing NK-cell markers. Across the whole study: Just one sequenced donor of eight was HCMV-seronegative, while seven were seropositive.

TCRdb re-called the 5' RACE reads; one entry per CDR3 protein, DNA not given. The sample table sets out a few hundred thousand distinct CDR3 sequences. Overall study findings and caveats: Several donors' CD3+CD56-NKG2C+ cells were dominated by the same clonotypes. Roughly six of the donors carried dominant NKG2C+ clonotypes that took up about 1.0-7.5% of their CD8+ T cells.

In the case of this clonotype: Its antigen is undetermined.

Germline V gives CDR1 SQVTM, CDR2 ANQGSEA. This CDR3 comprises 14 residues. The sequence derives from a man aged 18 to 35 in good health. The sample was blood T cells: a sorted CD56 or NKG2C T cell subset, CD4+ or CD8+ T cells, or bulk PBMC T cells (not recorded which). This chain links TRBV29-1 with TRBJ2-5; TCRdb reports TRBD1, a call that lacks DNA to check it against. The CDR3 loop is CSVPGTGLFETQYF.